The 27 T cell receptor beta chains reported below all come from one sample, sequenced in a study of cytomegalovirus exposure and HLA in healthy donors. PCR was performed using 60 Vbeta and 13 Jbeta primers. Libraries were prepared by immunoSEQ multiplex PCR; TCRdb keeps only in-frame clonotypes and omits some of them. The data contain about 110,000 clones, roughly 80% of them singletons. Material: PBMCs. The receptors originated from a man aged 30 to 39 in good health and CMV-seropositive.

V gene TRBV28 combines with J gene TRBJ2-2; D gene unclear. CDR3 length: 16 amino acids. Germline CDR1 reads MDHEN; CDR2 reads SYDVKM. V was clipped by 5 bases and J by 2 bases, with 15 bases between them. The CDR3 reads CASSPYNPGNTGELFF. CDR3 sequence (DNA): TGTGCCAGCAGTCCCTATAACCCAGGAAACACCGGGGAGCTGTTTTTT.

The chain carries TRBV6-1 and TRBJ2-3; D might be TRBD2 (7 bases). Germline loops: CDR1 MNHNS, CDR2 SASEGT. Between the trimmed V and J ends, which lost 2 bases and 1 base, there was a span of 13 bases. The CDR3 has 16 amino acids. CDR3 sequence reads: CASSERGGGGTDTQYF. DNA of the CDR3: TGTGCCAGCAGTGAAAGAGGGGGAGGGGGCACAGATACGCAGTATTTT.

The chain is built from TRBV9 and TRBJ2-5; 7 nucleotides agree with TRBD2. In germline, CDR1 is SGDLS, CDR2 YYNGEE. The CDR3 sequence is 16 residues long. Trimming cost V 3 bases and J 5 bases; bases outside gene matches: 13. CDR3 protein: CASSGPPGLRGETQYF. The CDR3 region has the DNA TGTGCCAGCAGCGGACCACCTGGGTTGCGGGGGGAGACCCAGTACTTC.

The chain has TRBV15 and TRBJ1-5; D is unclear. CDR1 and CDR2 from the germline V gene are LNHNV and YYDKDF (reference sequence). The CDR3 is 15 residues long. V shed 0 bases and J shed 5 bases, with 11 bases lying between them. This chain's CDR3 is CATSRERVAHQPQHF. The CDR3 region has the DNA TGTGCCACCAGCAGAGAGAGGGTCGCTCATCAGCCCCAGCATTTT.

The V and J genes are TRBV5-1 and TRBJ1-1; perhaps TRBD1 as D (5 bases). Trimming took 0 bases from V and 6 from J, leaving 9 bases between them. Germline V gives CDR1 SGHRS, CDR2 YFSETQ. The CDR3 sequence is 13 residues long. This chain's CDR3 is CASSLERGAEAFF. The CDR3 coding sequence is TGCGCCAGCAGCTTGGAGCGGGGCGCTGAAGCTTTCTTT.

V gene TRBV29-1 combines with J gene TRBJ2-1; TRBD2 aligns across 11 bases. The CDR3 spans 16 residues. Germline V CDR1 and CDR2: SQVTM, ANQGSEA. V was clipped by 6 bases and J by 1 base; unmatched bases: 8. As DNA, the CDR3 is TGCAGCGTCGCGATCCTAGCGGGAGGTTCCTACAATGAGCAGTTCTTC. Protein product: CSVAILAGGSYNEQFF.

The chain recombines TRBV11-3 with TRBJ1-3; 8 nucleotides line up with TRBD1. With V trimmed by 6 bases and J by 0 bases, 4 bases remained unmatched. Per germline, CDR1 SGHNT and CDR2 YENEEA. This CDR3 spans 15 amino acids. The chain's CDR3 is CASSRTGHSGNTIYF. The CDR3 coding sequence is TGTGCCAGCAGTCGGACAGGGCACTCTGGAAACACCATATATTTT.

J is TRBJ1-1 and V is TRBV18, with D possibly being TRBD1 (5 bases). From germline, CDR1 is KGHSH and CDR2 LQKENI. Trimming removed 2 bases from V and 7 bases from J, with 14 bases in between. There are 14 residues in the CDR3. The chain's CDR3 is CASSPGGGNVEAFF. The CDR3 bases are TGTGCCAGCTCACCAGGTGGGGGGAATGTTGAAGCTTTCTTT.

The gene calls are TRBV5-1 and TRBJ2-1; D unresolved. The germline V and J ends were trimmed by 0 bases and 4 bases, with 5 bases remaining between them. In germline, CDR1 is SGHRS, CDR2 YFSETQ. This CDR3 spans 13 amino acids. This CDR3 is CASSLASYNEQFF. The CDR3 nucleotides read TGCGCCAGCAGCTTGGCCAGTTACAATGAGCAGTTCTTC.

This chain uses TRBV4-1 with TRBJ2-7; possible D gene TRBD1, 6 bases. The germline V and J ends were trimmed by 0 bases and 2 bases, with 14 bases remaining between them. The germline gives CDR1 MGHRA, CDR2 YSYEKL. This CDR3 is 16 amino acids long. The CDR3 nucleotides are TGCGCCAGCAGCCAAGAGTGGGGACAACGAACCTACGAGCAGTACGTC. It translates to CASSQEWGQRTYEQYV.

The CDR3 bases are TGTGCCAGCAGCGTAGCTACGGGAGGACTAGCGGGGAACAATGAGCAGTTCTTC. It specifies CASSVATGGLAGNNEQFF. V is TRBV9 and J is TRBJ2-1, with 12 bases fitting TRBD2. The CDR3 has 18 residues. CDR1 SGDLS and CDR2 YYNGEE come from the germline V gene. The J segment lost 5 bases and the V segment lost 0 bases, leaving 9 bases of the junction unmatched.

This clone was recorded only once. V gene TRBV4-1 combines with J gene TRBJ2-2, with 9 bases lining up with TRBD1. Per germline, CDR1 MGHRA and CDR2 YSYEKL. With V trimmed by 5 bases and J by 5 bases, 9 bases remained unmatched. The length of the CDR3 is 16 residues. The CDR3 reads CASSKPGQGRTGELFF. The CDR3 DNA reads as TGCGCCAGCAGCAAGCCCGGACAGGGGAGGACCGGGGAGCTGTTTTTT.

The rearrangement joins TRBV4-1 to TRBJ1-2; 7 nucleotides align to TRBD1. V trimming: 5 bases; J trimming: 8 bases; junction bases outside the gene matches: 17. Germline V gene data show CDR1 as MGHRA and CDR2 as YSYEKL. The CDR3 is made up of 16 amino acids. CDR3 loop: CASSSEGSGGMGGYTF. The DNA of the CDR3 is TGCGCCAGCAGCTCCGAAGGTTCAGGGGGGATGGGGGGCTACACCTTC.

This sequence joins TRBV5-1 and TRBJ1-3; D call uncertain. Germline CDR1 is SGHRS and CDR2 is YFSETQ. The CDR3 is 15 amino acids. V shed 1 base and J shed 4 bases, with 12 bases lying between them. Here the CDR3 reads CASSLIADTGNTIYF. The CDR3 DNA is TGCGCCAGCAGCTTGATCGCAGACACGGGAAACACCATATATTTT. The full variable domain, completed using reference TRBV5-1 and TRBJ1-3, is KAGVTQTPRYLIKTRGQQVTLSCSPISGHRSVSWYQQTPGQGLQFLFEYFSETQRNKGNFPGRFSGRQFSNSRSEMNVSTLELGDSALYLCASSLIADTGNTIYFGEGSWLTVV.

The CDR3 nucleotides are TGTGCCAGCAGTTGGACTAGCGGGTTCAATGAGCAGTTCTTC. This gives the protein CASSWTSGFNEQFF. The chain is built from TRBV27 and TRBJ2-1, with 11 nucleotides matching TRBD2. This CDR3 is 14 amino acids long. The germline V gene has CDR1 MNHEY and CDR2 SMNVEV (reference sequence). The J segment lost 6 bases and the V segment lost 4 bases, leaving 2 bases of the junction unmatched.

CDR3 loop: CASSEWTGEGVYEQYV. Here the CDR3 DNA reads TGTGCCAGCAGTGAATGGACAGGCGAGGGGGTTTACGAGCAGTACGTC. The chain couples TRBV2 to TRBJ2-7, with TRBD1 matching over 7 bases. The CDR3 is 16 amino acids. Germline assignment: CDR1 SNHLY and CDR2 FYNNEI. The V and J ends lost 2 bases and 4 bases, in that order; junction bases with no gene match: 11.

There are a few counts of this clone. The rearrangement uses TRBV25-1 and TRBJ1-1; TRBD1 aligns across 7 bases. Germline values: CDR1 MGHDK, CDR2 SYGVNS. The V segment lost 3 bases and the J segment 0 bases; nucleotides outside the gene matches: 7. This CDR3 spans 16 amino acids. CDR3 in DNA: TGTGCCAGCAGTGACACCGGGACAGATATGAACACTGAAGCTTTCTTT. Protein: CASSDTGTDMNTEAFF. Complete variable domain (other parts from reference TRBV25-1 and TRBJ1-1): EADIYQTPRYLVIGTGKKITLECSQTMGHDKMYWYQQDPGMELHLIHYSYGVNSTEKGDLSSESTVSRIRTEHFPLTLESARPSHTSQYLCASSDTGTDMNTEAFFGQGTRLTVV.

The rearrangement joins TRBV2 to TRBJ1-2; 9 bases are shared with TRBD1. The ends lost 1 base at V and 7 bases at J; junction bases unmatched: 7. Germline loops: CDR1 SNHLY, CDR2 FYNNEI. The CDR3 covers 15 residues. CDR3 loop: CASSEVNDRGCGYTF. In DNA form, the CDR3 reads TGTGCCAGCAGTGAAGTTAACGACAGGGGGTGTGGCTACACCTTC. The full variable domain, rest sourced from reference TRBV2 and TRBJ1-2, is EPEVTQTPSHQVTQMGQEVILRCVPISNHLYFYWYRQILGQKVEFLVSFYNNEISEKSEIFDDQFSVERPDGSNFTLKIRSTKLEDSAMYFCASSEVNDRGCGYTFGSGTRLTVV.

The gene calls are TRBV27 and TRBJ1-1; D is possibly TRBD1 (6 bases). V was trimmed by 6 bases and J by 1 base, leaving 9 bases between them. This CDR3 has 13 amino acids. CDR1 is MNHEY, CDR2 SMNVEV, per germline (reference sequence). This CDR3 reads CASRWTANTEAFF. As DNA, the CDR3 is TGTGCCAGCAGATGGACAGCGAACACTGAAGCTTTCTTT.

The chain recombines TRBV29-1 with TRBJ1-2; the match to TRBD1 covers 12 bases. Trimming removed 7 bases from V and 2 bases from J; junction bases left unmatched: 5. CDR3 length: 14 amino acids. Germline V gene lookup returns CDR1 SQVTM and CDR2 ANQGSEA. The CDR3, as DNA: TGCAGCGCTGGGGACAGGGGGCGAAACTATGGCTACACCTTC. This translates into CSAGDRGRNYGYTF.

The J gene is TRBJ2-2, the V gene TRBV30; TRBD1 matches at 7 bases. V trimming: 4 bases; J trimming: 0 bases; junction bases outside the gene matches: 5. CDR1 is GTSNPN, CDR2 SVGIG, per germline (reference sequence). The CDR3 covers 15 residues. The CDR3 spells CAWKKTGSNTGELFF. The CDR3 nucleotides are TGTGCCTGGAAAAAGACAGGGTCGAACACCGGGGAGCTGTTTTTT.

J is TRBJ2-7 and V is TRBV5-4; D might be TRBD1 (5 bases). In germline, CDR1 is SGHNT, CDR2 YYREEE (reference sequence). V lost 3 bases to trimming and J lost 6 bases, with 13 bases between them. The CDR3 spans 13 residues. The CDR3 coding sequence is TGTGCCAGCAGCTCAAAAGACAGACTCGAGCAGTACGTC. It yields the protein CASSSKDRLEQYV.

The gene calls are TRBV13 and TRBJ1-1, with D maybe TRBD1 (6 bases). Trimming stripped 5 bases from V and 8 bases from J, with 15 bases between. CDR1 and CDR2 from the germline V gene are PRHDT and FYEKMQ (reference sequence). The CDR3 loop spans 13 amino acids. The CDR3 bases are TGTGCCAGCAGCCACCGTGGCGGGGGCGAAGCTTTCTTT. Amino acids: CASSHRGGGEAFF.

The chain couples TRBV5-1 to TRBJ2-1; TRBD1 agrees at 8 bases. V dropped 4 bases and J dropped 0; count of bases not matched to a gene: 9. The CDR3 sequence is 17 residues long. Germline loops: CDR1 SGHRS, CDR2 YFSETQ. The CDR3 nucleotides read TGCGCCAGCAGCGGCTTACAGGGGGGCTCCTCCTACAATGAGCAGTTCTTC. Translation gives CASSGLQGGSSYNEQFF. The entire variable domain, with the rest obtained from reference TRBV5-1 and TRBJ2-1, is as follows: KAGVTQTPRYLIKTRGQQVTLSCSPISGHRSVSWYQQTPGQGLQFLFEYFSETQRNKGNFPGRFSGRQFSNSRSEMNVSTLELGDSALYLCASSGLQGGSSYNEQFFGPGTRLTVL.

The gene calls are TRBV5-1 and TRBJ2-3; a possible D gene is TRBD1 (6 bases). Trimming pared 2 bases from V and 6 bases from J, leaving 16 bases between. Per the germline V gene, CDR1 is SGHRS and CDR2 is YFSETQ. The CDR3 is 15 residues long. The CDR3 nucleotides read TGCGCCAGCAGCTTCACTGTGGGGGCGTCCGATACGCAGTATTTT. Its protein product is CASSFTVGASDTQYF.

The chain joins TRBV15 to TRBJ2-5; weak D call: TRBD2 (6 bases). CDR1 is LNHNV and CDR2 is YYDKDF in the germline V gene (reference sequence). The CDR3 sequence is 13 residues long. The ends were cut back, 9 bases at V and 1 base at J, with 12 bases in the middle. The chain's CDR3 is CATQRDFQETQYF. CDR3 DNA sequence: TGTGCCACGCAAAGGGACTTCCAAGAGACCCAGTACTTC.

The chain joins TRBV28 to TRBJ1-4; a weak D match, TRBD1 (6 bases). CDR1 is MDHEN and CDR2 is SYDVKM in the germline V gene. This CDR3 is built from 15 residues. V was clipped by 5 bases and J by 2 bases, with 12 bases between them. CDR3 in DNA: TGTGCCAGCAGTGCCAACAGGGCTACTAATGAAAAACTGTTTTTT. Residues: CASSANRATNEKLFF.